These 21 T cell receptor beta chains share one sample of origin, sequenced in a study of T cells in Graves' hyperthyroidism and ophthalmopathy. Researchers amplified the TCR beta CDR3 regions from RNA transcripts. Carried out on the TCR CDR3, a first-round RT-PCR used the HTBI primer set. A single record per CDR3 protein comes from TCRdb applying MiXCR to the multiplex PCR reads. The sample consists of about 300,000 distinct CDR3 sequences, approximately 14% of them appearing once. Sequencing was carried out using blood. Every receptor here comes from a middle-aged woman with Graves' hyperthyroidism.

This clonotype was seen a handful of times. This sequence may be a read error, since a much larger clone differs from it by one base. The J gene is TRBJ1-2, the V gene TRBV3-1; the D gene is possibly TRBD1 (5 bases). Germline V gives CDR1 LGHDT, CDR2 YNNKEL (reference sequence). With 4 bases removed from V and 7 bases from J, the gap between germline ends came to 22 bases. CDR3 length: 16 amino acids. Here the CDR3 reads CASSPPREGPRSGYTF. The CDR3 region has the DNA TGTGCCAGCAGCCCTCCCAGGGAGGGGCCTCGGTCTGGCTACACCTTC.

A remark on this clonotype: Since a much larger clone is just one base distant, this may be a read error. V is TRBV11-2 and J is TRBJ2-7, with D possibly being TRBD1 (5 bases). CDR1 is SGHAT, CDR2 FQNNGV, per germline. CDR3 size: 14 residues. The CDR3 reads CVSSLQDVSYEQYF. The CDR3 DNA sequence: TGTGTCAGCAGCTTACAGGACGTATCCTACGAGCAGTACTTC.

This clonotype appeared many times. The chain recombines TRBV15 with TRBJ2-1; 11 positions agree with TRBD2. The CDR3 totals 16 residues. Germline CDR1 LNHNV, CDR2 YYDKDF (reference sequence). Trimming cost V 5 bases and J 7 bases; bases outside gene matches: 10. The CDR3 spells CATSGMTSGTLNEQFF. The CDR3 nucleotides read TGTGCCACCAGCGGGATGACTAGCGGGACTCTGAATGAGCAGTTCTTC.

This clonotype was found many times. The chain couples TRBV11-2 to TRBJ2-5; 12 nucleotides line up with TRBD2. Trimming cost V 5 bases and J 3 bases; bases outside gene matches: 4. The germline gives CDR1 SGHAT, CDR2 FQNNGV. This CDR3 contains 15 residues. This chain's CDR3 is CASSQRTSGEETQYF. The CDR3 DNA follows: TGTGCCAGCAGCCAAAGGACTAGCGGGGAAGAGACCCAGTACTTC.

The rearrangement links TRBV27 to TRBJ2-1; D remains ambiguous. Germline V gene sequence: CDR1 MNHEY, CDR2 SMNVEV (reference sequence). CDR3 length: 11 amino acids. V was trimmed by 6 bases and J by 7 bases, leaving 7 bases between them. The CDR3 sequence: CASSRLNEQFF. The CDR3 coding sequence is TGTGCCAGCAGCAGGTTGAATGAGCAGTTCTTC.

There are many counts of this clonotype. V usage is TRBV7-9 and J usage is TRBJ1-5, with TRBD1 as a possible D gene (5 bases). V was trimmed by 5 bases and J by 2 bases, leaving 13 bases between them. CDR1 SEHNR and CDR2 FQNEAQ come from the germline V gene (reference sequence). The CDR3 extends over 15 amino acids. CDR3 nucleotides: TGTGCCAGCAGCCCACCAGGGACCGGCAATCAGCCCCAGCATTTT. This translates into CASSPPGTGNQPQHF.

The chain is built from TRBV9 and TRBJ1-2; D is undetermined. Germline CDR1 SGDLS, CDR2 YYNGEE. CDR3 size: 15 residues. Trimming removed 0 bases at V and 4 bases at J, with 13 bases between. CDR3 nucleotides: TGTGCCAGCAGCGTAGGCGCTCCGGGCGCCTATGGCTACACCTTC. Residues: CASSVGAPGAYGYTF.

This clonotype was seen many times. This chain's CDR3 is CASSLAAVSSYNEQFF. CDR3 nucleotides: TGTGCCAGCAGCTTAGCGGCGGTGAGCTCCTACAATGAGCAGTTCTTC. The chain links TRBV7-2 to TRBJ2-1, with unresolved D. The V end was cut by 0 bases, the J end by 0 bases, with 9 bases between. Germline V CDR1 and CDR2: SGHTA, FQGNSA. The CDR3 is 16 residues long.

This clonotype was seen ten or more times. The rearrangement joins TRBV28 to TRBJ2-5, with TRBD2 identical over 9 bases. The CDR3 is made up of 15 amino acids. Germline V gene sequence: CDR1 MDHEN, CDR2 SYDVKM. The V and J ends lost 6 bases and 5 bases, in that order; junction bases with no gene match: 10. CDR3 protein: CASRQTSGGAETQYF. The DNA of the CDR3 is TGTGCCAGCAGGCAGACTAGCGGAGGGGCTGAGACCCAGTACTTC.

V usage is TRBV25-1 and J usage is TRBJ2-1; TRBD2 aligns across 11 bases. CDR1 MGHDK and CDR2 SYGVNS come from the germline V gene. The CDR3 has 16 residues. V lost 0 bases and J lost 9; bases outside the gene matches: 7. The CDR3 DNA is TGTGCCAGCAGTGAATATGACACTAGCGGGAGTCCTGAGCAGTTCTTC. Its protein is CASSEYDTSGSPEQFF. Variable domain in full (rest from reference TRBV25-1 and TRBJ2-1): EADIYQTPRYLVIGTGKKITLECSQTMGHDKMYWYQQDPGMELHLIHYSYGVNSTEKGDLSSESTVSRIRTEHFPLTLESARPSHTSQYLCASSEYDTSGSPEQFFGPGTRLTVL.

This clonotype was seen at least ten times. The CDR3 reads CASSFMSVDEQFF. The CDR3 region has the DNA TGTGCCAGCAGTTTCATGTCCGTCGATGAGCAGTTCTTC. The chain uses TRBV28 and TRBJ2-1; D is undetermined. The CDR3 covers 13 residues. CDR1 MDHEN and CDR2 SYDVKM come from the germline V gene. V was clipped by 3 bases and J by 8 bases, with 11 bases between them.

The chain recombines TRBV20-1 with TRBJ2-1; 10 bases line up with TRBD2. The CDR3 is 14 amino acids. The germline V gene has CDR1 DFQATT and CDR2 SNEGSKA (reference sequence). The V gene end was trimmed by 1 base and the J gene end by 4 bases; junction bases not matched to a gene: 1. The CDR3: CSARGSGRYNEQFF. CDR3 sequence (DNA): TGCAGTGCTAGAGGTAGCGGGAGGTACAATGAGCAGTTCTTC.

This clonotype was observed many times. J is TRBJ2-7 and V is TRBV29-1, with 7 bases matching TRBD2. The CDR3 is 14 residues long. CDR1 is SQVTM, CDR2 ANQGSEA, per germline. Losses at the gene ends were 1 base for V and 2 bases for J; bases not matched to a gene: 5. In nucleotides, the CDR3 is TGCAGCGTTGAAGGAGGAGCGGGAACCTACGAGCAGTACTTC. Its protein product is CSVEGGAGTYEQYF.

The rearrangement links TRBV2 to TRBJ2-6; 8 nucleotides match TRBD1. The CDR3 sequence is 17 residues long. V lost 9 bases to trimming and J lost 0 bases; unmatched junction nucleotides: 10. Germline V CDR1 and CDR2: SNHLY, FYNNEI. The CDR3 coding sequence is TGTGCCAGTATACCGGGACAGGTCCACTCTGGGGCCAACGTCCTGACTTTC. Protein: CASIPGQVHSGANVLTF.

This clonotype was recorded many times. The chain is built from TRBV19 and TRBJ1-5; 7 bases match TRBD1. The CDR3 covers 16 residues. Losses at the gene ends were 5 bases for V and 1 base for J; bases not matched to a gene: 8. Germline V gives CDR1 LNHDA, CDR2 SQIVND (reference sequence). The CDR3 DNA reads TGTGCCAGTAGTCCTACGACAGGGAGAAGCAATCAGCCCCAGCATTTT. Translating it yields CASSPTTGRSNQPQHF.

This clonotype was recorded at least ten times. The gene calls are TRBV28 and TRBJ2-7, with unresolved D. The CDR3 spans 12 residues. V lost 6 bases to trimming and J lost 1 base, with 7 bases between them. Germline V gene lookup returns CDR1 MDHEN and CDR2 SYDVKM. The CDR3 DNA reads TGTGCCAGCAGGACACCTTCCTACGAGCAGTACTTC. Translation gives CASRTPSYEQYF.

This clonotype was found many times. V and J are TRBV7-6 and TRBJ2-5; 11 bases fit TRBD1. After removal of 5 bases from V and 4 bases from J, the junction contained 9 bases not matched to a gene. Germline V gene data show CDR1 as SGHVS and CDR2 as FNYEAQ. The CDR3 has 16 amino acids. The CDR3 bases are TGTGCCAGCAGCCGACCTTGGACAGGGGGCTTAGAGACCCAGTACTTC. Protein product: CASSRPWTGGLETQYF.

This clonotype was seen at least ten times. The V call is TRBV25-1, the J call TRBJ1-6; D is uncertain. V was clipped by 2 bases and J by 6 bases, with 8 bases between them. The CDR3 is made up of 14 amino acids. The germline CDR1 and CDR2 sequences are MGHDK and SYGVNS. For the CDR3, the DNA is TGTGCCAGCAGTGAAGGCAGAGCTAATTCACCCCTCCACTTT. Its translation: CASSEGRANSPLHF.

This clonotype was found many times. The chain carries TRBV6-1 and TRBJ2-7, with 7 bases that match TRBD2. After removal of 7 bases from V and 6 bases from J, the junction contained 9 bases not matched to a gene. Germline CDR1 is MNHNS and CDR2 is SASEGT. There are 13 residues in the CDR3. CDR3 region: CASTQGRGVEQYF. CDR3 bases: TGTGCCAGCACCCAGGGACGGGGGGTCGAGCAGTACTTC.

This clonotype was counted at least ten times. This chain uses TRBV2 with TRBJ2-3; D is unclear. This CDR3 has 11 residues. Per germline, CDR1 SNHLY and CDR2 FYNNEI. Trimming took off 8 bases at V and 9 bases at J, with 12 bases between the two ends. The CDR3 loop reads CASGVSGTQYF. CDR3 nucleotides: TGTGCCAGCGGAGTCTCCGGAACGCAGTATTTT.

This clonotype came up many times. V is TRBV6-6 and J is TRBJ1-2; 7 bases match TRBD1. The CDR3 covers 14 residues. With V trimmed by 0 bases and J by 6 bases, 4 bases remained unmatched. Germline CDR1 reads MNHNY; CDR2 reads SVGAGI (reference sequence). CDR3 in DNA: TGTGCCAGCAGTTACTCAGACAGGGCCAATGGCTACACCTTC. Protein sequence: CASSYSDRANGYTF.